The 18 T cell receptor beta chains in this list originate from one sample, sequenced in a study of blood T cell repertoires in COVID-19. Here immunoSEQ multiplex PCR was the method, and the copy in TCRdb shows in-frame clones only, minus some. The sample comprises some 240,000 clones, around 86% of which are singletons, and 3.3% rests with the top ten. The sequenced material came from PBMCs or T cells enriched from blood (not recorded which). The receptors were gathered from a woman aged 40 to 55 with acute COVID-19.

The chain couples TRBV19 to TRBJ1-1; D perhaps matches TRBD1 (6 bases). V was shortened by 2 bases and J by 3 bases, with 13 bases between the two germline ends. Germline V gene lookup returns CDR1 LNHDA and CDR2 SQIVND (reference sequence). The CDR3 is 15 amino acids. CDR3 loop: CASSIQGSEDTEAFF. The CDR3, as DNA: TGTGCCAGTAGTATACAGGGGTCGGAGGACACTGAAGCTTTCTTT.

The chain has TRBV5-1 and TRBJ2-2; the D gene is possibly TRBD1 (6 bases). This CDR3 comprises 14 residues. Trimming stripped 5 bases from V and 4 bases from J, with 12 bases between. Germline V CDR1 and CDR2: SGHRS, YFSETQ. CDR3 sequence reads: CASSWTEFTGELFF. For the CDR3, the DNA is TGCGCCAGCAGTTGGACAGAGTTCACCGGGGAGCTGTTTTTT.

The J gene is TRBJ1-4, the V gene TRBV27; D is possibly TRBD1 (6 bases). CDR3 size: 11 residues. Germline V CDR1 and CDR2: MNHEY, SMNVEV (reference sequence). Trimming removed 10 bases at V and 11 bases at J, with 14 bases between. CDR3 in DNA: TGTGCCACCCCAGGGAGGGGGAAACTGTTTTTT. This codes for CATPGRGKLFF.

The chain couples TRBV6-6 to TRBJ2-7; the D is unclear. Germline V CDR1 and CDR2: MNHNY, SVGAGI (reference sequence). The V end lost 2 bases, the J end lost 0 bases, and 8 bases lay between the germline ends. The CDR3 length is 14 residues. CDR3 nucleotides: TGTGCCAGCAGTTACGAAGCCAACTCCTACGAGCAGTACTTC. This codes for CASSYEANSYEQYF.

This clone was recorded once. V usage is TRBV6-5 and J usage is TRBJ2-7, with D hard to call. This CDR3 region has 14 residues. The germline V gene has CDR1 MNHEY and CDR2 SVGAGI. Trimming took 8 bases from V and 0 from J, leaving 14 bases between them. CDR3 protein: CASAPGSVSYEQYF. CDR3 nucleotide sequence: TGTGCCAGCGCCCCCGGCAGCGTCTCCTACGAGCAGTACTTC.

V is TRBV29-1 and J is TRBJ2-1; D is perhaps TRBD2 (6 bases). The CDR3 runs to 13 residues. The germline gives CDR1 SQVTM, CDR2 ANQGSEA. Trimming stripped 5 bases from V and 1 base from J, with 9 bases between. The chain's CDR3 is CSVLAESYNEQFF. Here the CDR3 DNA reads TGCAGCGTTTTAGCGGAATCCTACAATGAGCAGTTCTTC.

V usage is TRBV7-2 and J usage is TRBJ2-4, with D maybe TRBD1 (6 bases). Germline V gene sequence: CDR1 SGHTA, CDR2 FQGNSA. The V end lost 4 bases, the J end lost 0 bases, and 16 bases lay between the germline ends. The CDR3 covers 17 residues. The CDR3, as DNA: TGTGCCAGCAGCTCCTACACAGGGAATTTAGCCAAAAACATTCAGTACTTC. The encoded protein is CASSSYTGNLAKNIQYF. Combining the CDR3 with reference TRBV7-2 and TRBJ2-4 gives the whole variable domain GAGVSQSPSNKVTEKGKDVELRCDPISGHTALYWYRQSLGQGLEFLIYFQGNSAPDKSGLPSDRFSAERTGGSVSTLTIQRTQQEDSAVYLCASSSYTGNLAKNIQYFGAGTRLSVL.

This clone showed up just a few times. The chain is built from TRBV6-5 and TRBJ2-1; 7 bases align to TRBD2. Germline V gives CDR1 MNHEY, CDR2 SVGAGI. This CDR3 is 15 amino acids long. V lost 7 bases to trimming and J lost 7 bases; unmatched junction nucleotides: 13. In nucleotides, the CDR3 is TGTGCCAGCAAGAGCACGGGAGGCCCGTTGAATGAGCAGTTCTTC. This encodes CASKSTGGPLNEQFF.

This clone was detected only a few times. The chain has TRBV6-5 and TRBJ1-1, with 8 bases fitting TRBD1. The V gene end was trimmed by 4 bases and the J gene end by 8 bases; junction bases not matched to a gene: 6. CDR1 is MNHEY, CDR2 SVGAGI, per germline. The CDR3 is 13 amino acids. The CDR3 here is CASSSRTGLEAFF. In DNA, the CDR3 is TGTGCCAGCAGTTCGCGGACAGGGCTAGAAGCTTTCTTT.

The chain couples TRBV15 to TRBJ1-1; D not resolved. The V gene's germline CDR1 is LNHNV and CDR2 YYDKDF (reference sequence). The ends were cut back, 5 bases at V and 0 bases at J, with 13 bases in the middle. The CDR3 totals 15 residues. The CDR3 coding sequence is TGTGCCACCAGCGAAGGTGGGAGGTTGAACACTGAAGCTTTCTTT. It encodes CATSEGGRLNTEAFF. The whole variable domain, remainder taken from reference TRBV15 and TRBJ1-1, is DAMVIQNPRYQVTQFGKPVTLSCSQTLNHNVMYWYQQKSSQAPKLLFHYYDKDFNNEADTPDNFQSRRPNTSFCFLDIRSPGLGDTAMYLCATSEGGRLNTEAFFGQGTRLTVV.

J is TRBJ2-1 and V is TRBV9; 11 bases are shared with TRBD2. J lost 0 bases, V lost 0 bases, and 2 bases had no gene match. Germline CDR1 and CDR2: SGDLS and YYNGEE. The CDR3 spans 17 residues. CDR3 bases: TGTGCCAGCAGCGTAGTAGGGACTAGCGGCTCCTACAATGAGCAGTTCTTC. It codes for CASSVVGTSGSYNEQFF.

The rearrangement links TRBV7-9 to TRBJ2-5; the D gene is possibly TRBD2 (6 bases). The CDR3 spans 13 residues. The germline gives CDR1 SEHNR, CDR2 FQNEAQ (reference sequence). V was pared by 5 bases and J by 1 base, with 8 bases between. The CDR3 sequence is CASSGGIQETQYF. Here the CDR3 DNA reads TGTGCCAGCAGCGGGGGGATCCAAGAGACCCAGTACTTC.

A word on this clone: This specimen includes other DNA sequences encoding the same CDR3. The CDR3 sequence: CASSLEQGNYGYTF. The CDR3 region has the DNA TGCGCCAGCAGCTTGGAACAGGGGAACTATGGCTACACCTTC. This chain links TRBV5-1 with TRBJ1-2, with TRBD1 identical over 7 bases. CDR1 SGHRS and CDR2 YFSETQ come from the germline V gene. This CDR3 comprises 14 residues. With 0 bases clipped from V and 2 bases from J, the junction kept 1 base outside the gene matches.

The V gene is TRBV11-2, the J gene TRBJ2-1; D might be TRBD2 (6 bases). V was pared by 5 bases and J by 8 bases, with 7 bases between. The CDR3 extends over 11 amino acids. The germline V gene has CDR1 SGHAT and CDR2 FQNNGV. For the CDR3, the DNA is TGTGCCAGCAGCCGCGGGGATGAGCAGTTCTTC. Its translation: CASSRGDEQFF.

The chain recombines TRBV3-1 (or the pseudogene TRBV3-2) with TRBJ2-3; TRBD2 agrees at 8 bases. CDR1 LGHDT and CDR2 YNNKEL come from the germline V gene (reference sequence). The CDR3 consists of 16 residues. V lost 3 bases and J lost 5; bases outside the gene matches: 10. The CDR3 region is CASSHLGREGLDTQYF. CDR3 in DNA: TGTGCCAGCAGCCACCTGGGTCGGGAGGGATTAGATACGCAGTATTTT.

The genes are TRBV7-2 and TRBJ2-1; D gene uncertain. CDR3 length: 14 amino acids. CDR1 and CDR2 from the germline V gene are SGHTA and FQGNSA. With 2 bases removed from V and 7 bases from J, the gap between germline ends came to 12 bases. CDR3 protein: CASSLPSINNEQFF. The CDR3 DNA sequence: TGTGCCAGCAGCTTACCCTCTATTAATAATGAGCAGTTCTTC.

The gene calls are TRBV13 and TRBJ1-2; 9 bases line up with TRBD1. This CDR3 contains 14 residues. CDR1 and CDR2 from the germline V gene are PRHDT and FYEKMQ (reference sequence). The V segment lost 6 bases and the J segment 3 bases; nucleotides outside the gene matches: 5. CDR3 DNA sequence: TGTGCCAGCAGGTACCGGGACAGGGACTATGGCTACACCTTC. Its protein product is CASRYRDRDYGYTF.

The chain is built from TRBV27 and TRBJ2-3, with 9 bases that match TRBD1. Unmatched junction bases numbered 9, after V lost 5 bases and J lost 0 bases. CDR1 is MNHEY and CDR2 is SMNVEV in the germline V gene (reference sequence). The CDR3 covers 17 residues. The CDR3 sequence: CASSVGGTGFSTDTQYF. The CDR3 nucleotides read TGTGCCAGCAGTGTAGGAGGGACAGGGTTTAGCACAGATACGCAGTATTTT.